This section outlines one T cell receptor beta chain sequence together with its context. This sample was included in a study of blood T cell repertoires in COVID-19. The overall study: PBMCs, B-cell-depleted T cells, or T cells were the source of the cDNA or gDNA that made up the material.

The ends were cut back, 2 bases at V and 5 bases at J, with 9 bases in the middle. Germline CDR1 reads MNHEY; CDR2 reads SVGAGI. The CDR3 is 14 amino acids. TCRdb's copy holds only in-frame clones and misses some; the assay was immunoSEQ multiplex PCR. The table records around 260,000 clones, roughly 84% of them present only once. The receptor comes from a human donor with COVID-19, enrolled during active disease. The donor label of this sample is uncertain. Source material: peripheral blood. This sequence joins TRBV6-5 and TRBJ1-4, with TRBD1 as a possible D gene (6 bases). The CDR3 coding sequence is TGTGCCAGCAGTTACGAAACAGGGAATGAAAAACTGTTTTTT. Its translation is CASSYETGNEKLFF.